This is a list of T cell receptor beta chains from one sample in a study of blood T cell repertoires in COVID-19. Clones were sequenced by immunoSEQ multiplex PCR, and TCRdb holds only the in-frame ones, with some missing. The repertoire includes about 64,000 clones, roughly 88% of them detected once, and roughly 4% sits in the top ten. The specimen was peripheral blood. These receptors were obtained from a man aged 70-80 years with acute or convalescent COVID-19. CDR3s leave out the opening cysteine and the closing phenylalanine or tryptophan. Fields, in order: clone size, D gene, V gene, J gene, CDR3 protein. The D gene is left open where the match is weak. Not every row has a clone size; where given, it reads once, few, many or a size class.

>NA|TRBD1|TRBV6-2/TRBV6-3|TRBJ1-1
ASSYSQGAFNTEAF
>NA|NA|TRBV25-1|TRBJ2-3
ASSLVGGSTDTQY
>NA|TRBD2|TRBV5-1|TRBJ2-5
ASSLAGGITRVPQETQY
>NA|TRBD1|TRBV23-1|TRBJ1-6
ASSQSRGGNGGSPLH
>NA|NA|TRBV11-2|TRBJ1-6
ASSVQGSYNSPLH
>few|TRBD1|TRBV19|TRBJ1-2
ASSIHGQGYGYT
>NA|TRBD1|TRBV4-3|TRBJ1-2
ASSQDPTGTSYGYT
>NA|TRBD1|TRBV6-5|TRBJ2-7
ASSYGTGDYEQY
>NA|NA|TRBV19|TRBJ2-5
ASRQTAPVLETQY
>NA|NA|TRBV7-2|TRBJ1-2
ARAHWSGYT
>NA|NA|TRBV27|TRBJ2-7
ASSPSVSSTIYEQY
>NA|NA|TRBV6-5|TRBJ1-1
ASRDGGRDRTEAF
>few|NA|TRBV6-5|TRBJ1-2
ASRITGWAYGYT
>NA|TRBD2|TRBV7-3|TRBJ2-3
ASSLGLADTQY
>once|NA|TRBV6-5|TRBJ1-2
ASTAGSMGYT
>NA|NA|TRBV6-2/TRBV6-3|TRBJ2-7
ASSYRLADEQY
>NA|NA|TRBV11-2|TRBJ2-7
ASSQGRRYEQY
>NA|TRBD1|TRBV18|TRBJ1-4
ASSPIPGQASTNEKLF
>NA|TRBD2|TRBV11-2|TRBJ2-1
ASSQTGLAGARDEQF
>NA|TRBD2|TRBV10-3|TRBJ2-5
AISLAGGLGETQY
>NA|TRBD1|TRBV6-5|TRBJ1-4
ATGVGQGDEKLF
>NA|NA|TRBV18|TRBJ1-5
ASSQMGGENQPQH
>NA|TRBD1|TRBV25-1|TRBJ2-2
ASSEWTGGYTGELF
>NA|NA|TRBV5-1|TRBJ1-2
ASSTGLSGPYFYGYT
>NA|NA|TRBV6-5|TRBJ1-1
ASAPQGYNTEAF
>once|TRBD1|TRBV29-1|TRBJ1-2
SVRTGTRGYGYT
>NA|TRBD1|TRBV4-3|TRBJ1-2
ASSQDVTGKGYGYT
>NA|TRBD1|TRBV19|TRBJ2-7
ASSTIGTGMYEQY
>NA|NA|TRBV5-1|TRBJ1-6
ASSSGSGAASPLH
>NA|NA|TRBV23-1|TRBJ1-2
ASSQFLDNLWGYT